Ten or more counts support the clone carrying this T cell receptor (beta chain). Its antigen is undetermined. This entry is derived from a study of CD8+CD57+ T cells in acquired aplastic anemia. On the study more broadly: Average DNA yield from sorted CD4+ and CD8+ cells was approximately 3.2 ug. Findings and limits, study-wide: Patients and controls shared 25 to 30 CD8+ CDR3 sequences.

Investigators profiled TCR beta VDJ and CDR3 from genomic DNA template. TCRdb redid the calling of the reads with MiXCR, one entry per CDR3 protein. There are around 200,000 distinct CDR3 sequences in the sample; less than 50% occur only once, and 1.8% lies in the top ten. The junction had 5 bases not matched to a gene; V was cut back by 3 bases and J by 1 base. The CDR3 runs to 16 residues. Per the germline V gene, CDR1 is SGHRS and CDR2 is YFSETQ. Those patients picked for sequencing had displayed CD8+CD57+ cell expansion on flow cytometry. Severe acquired aplastic anemia was the diagnosis recorded for all patients.

The sequenced sample was sorted CD4+, CD8+, or CD8+CD57+ T cells (not recorded which) from PBMCs. The V call is TRBV5-1, the J call TRBJ2-5; TRBD2 aligns across 11 bases. The clonotype was recovered from a human donor with aplastic anemia. The DNA of the CDR3 is TGCGCCAGCAGCTCTACTAGCGGGGGTTTCCAAGAGACCCAGTACTTC. Translated, it gives CASSSTSGGFQETQYF. Full variable domain (remainder filled in from reference TRBV5-1 and TRBJ2-5): KAGVTQTPRYLIKTRGQQVTLSCSPISGHRSVSWYQQTPGQGLQFLFEYFSETQRNKGNFPGRFSGRQFSNSRSEMNVSTLELGDSALYLCASSSTSGGFQETQYFGPGTRLLVL.